This T cell receptor (beta chain) emerged from a study of HIV-infected patients and healthy controls. 450 to 600 ng RNA was reverse transcribed with alpha and beta constant-region primers. Each of the alpha and beta chains got its own library through chain-specific third strand synthesis with indices. Each molecule carried a 12-nucleotide identifier made of two joined random hexamers added before amplification. After a brief PCR adding P5, P7 and a second index, about 24 amplification cycles followed. One entry per CDR3 protein results from TCRdb running MiXCR on the 5' RACE reads. The sample has roughly 7,400 distinct CDR3 sequences, around 6.7% seen once. Roughly three months, about 14 weeks, into antiretroviral therapy, follow-up blood was collected. No cell fractionation was done, so the repertoire covers all unsorted peripheral blood T cells. Study results and limitations: MAIT alpha-chain CDR3s were frequent in healthy controls, depleted in HIV+. Compared with healthy controls, HIV-infected patients showed less CDR3 sharing between individuals.

The CDR3 extends over 15 amino acids. Looked up from germline, CDR1 is LNHDA and CDR2 is SQIVND (reference sequence). Deletions cut 5 bases from V and 5 bases from J, with 15 bases between. There are a few counts of this clonotype. Its matching antigen is unknown. This beta chain is a stray sequence in a library constructed for alpha chains; its clone size is not meaningful. The material sequenced was blood, taken during antiretroviral therapy. The chain couples TRBV19 to TRBJ2-2; weak D call: TRBD1 (6 bases). This TCR was sampled from an adult with HIV infection. The CDR3 region is CASSFDRFLTGELFF. Written as DNA, the CDR3 is TGTGCCAGTAGTTTCGACAGGTTTCTGACCGGGGAGCTGTTTTTT.